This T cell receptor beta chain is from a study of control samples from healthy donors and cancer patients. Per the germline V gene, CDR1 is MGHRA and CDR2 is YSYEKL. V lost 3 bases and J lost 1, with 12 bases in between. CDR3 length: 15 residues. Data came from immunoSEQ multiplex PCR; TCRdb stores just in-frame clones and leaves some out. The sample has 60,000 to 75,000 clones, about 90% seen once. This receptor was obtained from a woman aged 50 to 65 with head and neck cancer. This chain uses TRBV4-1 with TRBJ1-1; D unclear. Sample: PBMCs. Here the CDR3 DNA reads TGCGCCAGCAGCCAGTTAATTCGGGCGAACACTGAAGCTTTCTTT. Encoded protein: CASSQLIRANTEAFF.